A single sample is the source of the 16 T cell receptor beta chains below, sequenced in a study of beta chain features in type 1 diabetes. Study conclusions and caveats: All four CD4+ subsets of Type 1 diabetes patients contained TCRB CDR3s that were moderately but significantly shorter.

cDNA synthesis used the whole RNA isolate, giving expressed TCRB sequences. TCRdb's table, derived via immunoSEQ multiplex PCR, lists solely in-frame clones and lacks some. The table lists about 740,000 clones, 13% of them singletons. These receptors lack a known antigen. The sequenced sample was naive CD4+ T cells from blood. The receptors come from a man aged 18 to 30 with type 1 diabetes.

This clone was observed a few times. This chain joins TRBV27 and TRBJ2-3; 9 nucleotides line up with TRBD1. With 8 bases clipped from V and 3 bases from J, the junction kept 6 bases outside the gene matches. The CDR3 consists of 14 residues. Per the germline V gene, CDR1 is MNHEY and CDR2 is SMNVEV (reference sequence). CDR3: CASSRDRVTDTQYF. In DNA form, the CDR3 reads TGTGCCAGCTCACGGGACAGGGTTACAGATACGCAGTATTTT.

This clone was found a few times. The chain joins TRBV7-9 to TRBJ2-5, with D perhaps TRBD1 (5 bases). Germline values: CDR1 SEHNR, CDR2 FQNEAQ (reference sequence). This CDR3 has 16 residues. V was pared by 3 bases and J by 5 bases, with 19 bases between. CDR3: CASSFLGHLGMETQYF. The DNA for the CDR3 is TGTGCCAGCAGCTTCCTAGGACACCTGGGAATGGAGACCCAGTACTTC.

This chain uses TRBV6-1 with TRBJ2-2; 7 bases fit TRBD1. This CDR3 is 15 amino acids long. The V segment lost 6 bases and the J segment 0 bases; nucleotides outside the gene matches: 4. Germline CDR1 MNHNS, CDR2 SASEGT. The CDR3 loop reads CASRGQHPNTGELFF. The CDR3 region has the DNA TGTGCCAGCAGGGGACAGCATCCGAACACCGGGGAGCTGTTTTTT.

The chain recombines TRBV5-6 with TRBJ2-1; possible D gene TRBD2, 6 bases. CDR1 and CDR2 from the germline V gene are SGHDT and YYEEEE. The CDR3 has 15 residues. V lost 1 base to trimming and J lost 2 bases, with 10 bases between them. In DNA, the CDR3 is TGTGCCAGCAGCTTGCGGGGGTTCCCCTACAATGAGCAGTTCTTC. It specifies CASSLRGFPYNEQFF.

V and J are TRBV7-6 and TRBJ2-3; D remains unclear. In germline, CDR1 is SGHVS, CDR2 FNYEAQ. With 5 bases removed from V and 4 bases from J, the gap between germline ends came to 7 bases. The CDR3 is 12 residues long. CDR3 nucleotide sequence: TGTGCCAGCAGCCGTATCGCAGATACGCAGTATTTT. Translation: CASSRIADTQYF.

The table lists this clone with a few counts. The chain combines TRBV12-5 with TRBJ1-2; D is possibly TRBD1 (6 bases). Germline V gene sequence: CDR1 LGHNT, CDR2 FRNRAP. CDR3 length: 16 residues. The germline V and J ends were trimmed by 6 bases and 6 bases, with 23 bases remaining between them. In nucleotides, the CDR3 is TGTGCTAGTGGGTCACAACCGGGACACCTCAGAGATGGCTACACCTTC. It translates to CASGSQPGHLRDGYTF.

V and J are TRBV6-1 and TRBJ1-1, with D possibly TRBD1 on 5 matching bases. Trimming took 4 bases from V and 1 from J, leaving 19 bases between them. The CDR3 has 17 amino acids. CDR1 and CDR2 from the germline V gene are MNHNS and SASEGT. The CDR3 sequence: CASSAGTPGLGNTEAFF. CDR3 DNA sequence: TGTGCCAGCAGTGCCGGGACGCCGGGGCTGGGGAACACTGAAGCTTTCTTT.

This clone was seen only a few times. The chain recombines TRBV28 with TRBJ1-1, with D possibly matching TRBD1 (5 bases). V dropped 7 bases and J dropped 1 base, with 16 bases sitting between them. Germline CDR1 and CDR2: MDHEN and SYDVKM. The CDR3 is 15 amino acids. Here the CDR3 DNA reads TGTGCCAGCAACCCTTCGGGGGACCGGAACACTGAAGCTTTCTTT. Protein: CASNPSGDRNTEAFF.

This clone was observed a handful of times. The chain combines TRBV20-1 with TRBJ2-4; no clear D gene. The CDR3 runs to 11 residues. Trimming left V 6 bases short and J 12 bases short, with 15 bases between. Germline V gives CDR1 DFQATT, CDR2 SNEGSKA (reference sequence). The CDR3 DNA is TGCAGTGCGTCGAAGAGTAACGCTCAGTACTTC. Its translation: CSASKSNAQYF.

This rearrangement joins TRBV28 to TRBJ2-1; possibly TRBD2 for D (6 bases). The CDR3 has 15 residues. Trimming took off 8 bases at V and 0 bases at J, with 14 bases between the two ends. Germline-derived CDR1 and CDR2 are MDHEN and SYDVKM. DNA of the CDR3: TGTGCCAGCGCCCCCGGGGGAAGCTCCTACAATGAGCAGTTCTTC. Residues: CASAPGGSSYNEQFF.

There are a few counts of this clone. The gene calls are TRBV9 and TRBJ1-6; D gene uncertain. The V and J ends lost 0 bases and 0 bases respectively, with 10 bases between them. CDR1 SGDLS and CDR2 YYNGEE come from the germline V gene. The CDR3 consists of 17 residues. The CDR3 region has the DNA TGTGCCAGCAGCGTAGGAACTGCTCACTCCTATAATTCACCCCTCCACTTT. The encoded protein is CASSVGTAHSYNSPLHF.

This clone was counted a few times. This rearrangement joins TRBV25-1 to TRBJ2-5; possible D gene TRBD2, 6 bases. The CDR3 totals 15 residues. Trimming removed 6 bases from V and 5 bases from J, with 19 bases in between. CDR1 is MGHDK and CDR2 is SYGVNS in the germline V gene. In DNA, the CDR3 is TGTGCCAGCAGCCTCACTGGGGGGTCCTGGGAGACCCAGTACTTC. Translated, it gives CASSLTGGSWETQYF.

J is TRBJ2-7 and V is TRBV28; D is possibly TRBD1 (6 bases). Trimming took off 8 bases at V and 6 bases at J, with 17 bases between the two ends. The CDR3 consists of 13 residues. CDR1 and CDR2 from the germline V gene are MDHEN and SYDVKM. The CDR3 loop reads CASEFIVGAEQYF. CDR3 nucleotides: TGTGCCAGCGAGTTTATAGTGGGGGCCGAGCAGTACTTC.

The chain carries TRBV4-1 and TRBJ2-6, with 7 nucleotides matching TRBD1. Germline values: CDR1 MGHRA, CDR2 YSYEKL. The V gene end was trimmed by 3 bases and the J gene end by 4 bases; junction bases not matched to a gene: 9. The CDR3 has 17 residues. The CDR3 loop reads CASSQGKGAKGANVLTF. CDR3 bases: TGCGCCAGCAGCCAGGGGAAGGGGGCGAAAGGGGCCAACGTCCTGACTTTC.

This clone was recorded a few times. The V and J genes are TRBV7-2 and TRBJ2-5, with D possibly TRBD1 on 5 matching bases. Germline V CDR1 and CDR2: SGHTA, FQGNSA. Trimming cost V 11 bases and J 4 bases, with 20 bases left between them. The CDR3 is 14 residues long. DNA of the CDR3: TGTGCCGCCCGAGGTGCAGGGATTGCAGAGACCCAGTACTTC. Translation gives CAARGAGIAETQYF.

This clone was counted a few times. The chain recombines TRBV25-1 with TRBJ1-2; 9 nucleotides agree with TRBD1. This CDR3 is built from 13 residues. J gave up 4 bases and V 6 bases, and 3 bases lay outside the gene matches. In germline, CDR1 is MGHDK, CDR2 SYGVNS. The CDR3 protein is CASRPQGAYGYTF. CDR3 nucleotide sequence: TGTGCCAGCAGGCCACAGGGGGCCTATGGCTACACCTTC.